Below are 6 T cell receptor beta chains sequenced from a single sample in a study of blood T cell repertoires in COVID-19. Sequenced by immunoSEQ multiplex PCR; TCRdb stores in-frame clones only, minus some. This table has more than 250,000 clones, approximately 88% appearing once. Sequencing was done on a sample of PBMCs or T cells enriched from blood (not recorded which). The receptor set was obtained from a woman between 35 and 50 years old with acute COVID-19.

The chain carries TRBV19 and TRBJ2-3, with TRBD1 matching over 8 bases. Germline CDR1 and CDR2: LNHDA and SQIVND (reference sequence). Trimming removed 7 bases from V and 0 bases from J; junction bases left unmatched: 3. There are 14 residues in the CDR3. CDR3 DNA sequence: TGTGCCAGTATTGACAGGGGAAGCACAGATACGCAGTATTTT. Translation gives CASIDRGSTDTQYF. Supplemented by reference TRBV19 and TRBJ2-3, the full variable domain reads DGGITQSPKYLFRKEGQNVTLSCEQNLNHDAMYWYRQDPGQGLRLIYYSQIVNDFQKGDIAEGYSVSREKKESFPLTVTSAQKNPTAFYLCASIDRGSTDTQYFGPGTRLTVL.

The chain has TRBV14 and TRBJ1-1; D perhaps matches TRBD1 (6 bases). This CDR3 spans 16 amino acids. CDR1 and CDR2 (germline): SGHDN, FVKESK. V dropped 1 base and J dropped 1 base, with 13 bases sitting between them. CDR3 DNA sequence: TGTGCCAGCAGCCAAGGGTTGCAGGGGAGGAACACTGAAGCTTTCTTT. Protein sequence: CASSQGLQGRNTEAFF.

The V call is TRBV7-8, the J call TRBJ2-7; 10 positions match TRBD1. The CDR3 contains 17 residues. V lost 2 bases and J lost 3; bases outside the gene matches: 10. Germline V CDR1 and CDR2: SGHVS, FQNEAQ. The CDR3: CASSLRRPGQGDYEQYF. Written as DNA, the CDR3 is TGTGCCAGCAGCTTAAGAAGACCCGGACAGGGGGACTACGAGCAGTACTTC.

This chain's CDR3 is CASRDHLVDTEAFF. CDR3 coding DNA: TGTGCCAGCAGAGATCACTTGGTGGACACTGAAGCTTTCTTT. J is TRBJ1-1 and V is TRBV6-5; D remains ambiguous. Germline-derived CDR1 and CDR2 are MNHEY and SVGAGI. The CDR3 contains 14 residues. The germline V and J ends were trimmed by 6 bases and 3 bases, with 14 bases remaining between them.

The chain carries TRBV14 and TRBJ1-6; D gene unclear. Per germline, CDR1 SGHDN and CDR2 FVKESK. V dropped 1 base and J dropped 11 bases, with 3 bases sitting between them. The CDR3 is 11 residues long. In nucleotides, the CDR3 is TGTGCCAGCAGCCAAGGGCCACCCCTCCACTTT. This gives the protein CASSQGPPLHF.

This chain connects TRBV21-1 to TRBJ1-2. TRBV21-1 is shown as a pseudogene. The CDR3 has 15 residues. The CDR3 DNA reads TGTGCCACCATCGAGGGGGGGGCCTTCAACTATGGCTACACCTTC. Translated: CATIEGGAFNYGYTF.